This TCR beta chain was sequenced during a study of Graves' ophthalmopathy and Graves' hyperthyroidism. General study points: Sensitivity of under 71% and specificity of 72.22% were achieved by the model that predicted ophthalmopathy progression. A 13-signature model separated ophthalmopathy from stable hyperthyroidism, just under 90% sensitivity, about 81% specificity. Most thyroid clonotypes with frequency above 0.001 were detected in blood too.

Amplifying from RNA transcripts, the study obtained TCR beta CDR3 regions. Second-round multiplex PCR followed a first-round RT-PCR using HTBI primers. Via MiXCR, TCRdb re-called the multiplex PCR reads, giving one row per CDR3 protein. The table lists 350,000 to 450,000 distinct CDR3 sequences, 15% to 20% of them singletons, with about 1.6% in the top ten. As to this clonotype: What it recognizes is unknown.

The CDR3 sequence is 11 residues long. Trimming took 3 bases from V and 7 from J, leaving 9 bases between them. Germline V gene lookup returns CDR1 GTSNPN and CDR2 SVGIG (reference sequence). This clonotype was sampled from a woman between 18 and 30 years old with Graves' ophthalmopathy. Sequenced material: peripheral blood. The chain combines TRBV30 with TRBJ1-1; D uncertain. This CDR3 is CAWSQFGEAFF. CDR3 DNA sequence: TGTGCCTGGAGCCAGTTTGGTGAAGCTTTCTTT.